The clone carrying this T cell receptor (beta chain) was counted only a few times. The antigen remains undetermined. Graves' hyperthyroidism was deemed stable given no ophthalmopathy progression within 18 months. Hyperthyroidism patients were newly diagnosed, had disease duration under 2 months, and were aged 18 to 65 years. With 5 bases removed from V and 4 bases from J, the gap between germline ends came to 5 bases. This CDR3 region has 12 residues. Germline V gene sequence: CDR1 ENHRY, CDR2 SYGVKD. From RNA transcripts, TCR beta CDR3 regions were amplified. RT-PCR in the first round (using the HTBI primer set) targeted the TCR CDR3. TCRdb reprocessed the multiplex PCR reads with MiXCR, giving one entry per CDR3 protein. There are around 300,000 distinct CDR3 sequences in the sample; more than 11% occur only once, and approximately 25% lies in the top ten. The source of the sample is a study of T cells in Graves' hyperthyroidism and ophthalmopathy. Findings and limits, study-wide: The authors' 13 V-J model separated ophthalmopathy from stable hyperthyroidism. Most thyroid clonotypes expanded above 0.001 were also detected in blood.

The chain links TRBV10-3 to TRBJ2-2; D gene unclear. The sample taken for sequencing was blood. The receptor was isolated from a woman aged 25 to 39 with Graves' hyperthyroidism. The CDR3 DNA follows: TGTGCCATCAGTTCCTCCACCGGGGAGCTGTTTTTT. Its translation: CAISSSTGELFF.